The entry that follows covers one TCR beta chain sequence. Its antigen is not identified. Primers: 60 Vbeta forward and 13 Jbeta reverse. TCRdb's copy holds only in-frame clones and misses some; the assay was immunoSEQ multiplex PCR. The sample shows fewer than 70,000 clones, under 85% of them seen only once. These data are taken from a study of cytomegalovirus exposure and HLA in healthy donors. Study at large: Genetic ancestry analysis placed 75% to 85% of the roughly 400 donors that were genotyped in the Caucasian-associated cluster.

The CDR3 spans 12 residues. Between the trimmed V and J ends, which lost 4 bases and 7 bases, there was a span of 9 bases. CDR1 and CDR2 from the germline V gene are SGHDT and YYEEEE. Nominally healthy donors were sampled, though unrecorded immune exposures were likely. Study observations and caveats: Most observed TCR sequences were rare, whereas some public TCRs were detected in many donors.

V and J are TRBV5-6 and TRBJ2-1; no firm D call. Source material: PBMCs. The origin of this receptor is a man aged 45-65 years in good health and CMV-seronegative. The CDR3 sequence is CASSPTLNEQFF. CDR3 DNA: TGTGCCAGCAGCCCAACTCTTAATGAGCAGTTCTTC. Full variable domain (missing parts from reference TRBV5-6 and TRBJ2-1): DAGVTQSPTHLIKTRGQQVTLRCSPKSGHDTVSWYQQALGQGPQFIFQYYEEEERQRGNFPDRFSGHQFPNYSSELNVNALLLGDSALYLCASSPTLNEQFFGPGTRLTVL.